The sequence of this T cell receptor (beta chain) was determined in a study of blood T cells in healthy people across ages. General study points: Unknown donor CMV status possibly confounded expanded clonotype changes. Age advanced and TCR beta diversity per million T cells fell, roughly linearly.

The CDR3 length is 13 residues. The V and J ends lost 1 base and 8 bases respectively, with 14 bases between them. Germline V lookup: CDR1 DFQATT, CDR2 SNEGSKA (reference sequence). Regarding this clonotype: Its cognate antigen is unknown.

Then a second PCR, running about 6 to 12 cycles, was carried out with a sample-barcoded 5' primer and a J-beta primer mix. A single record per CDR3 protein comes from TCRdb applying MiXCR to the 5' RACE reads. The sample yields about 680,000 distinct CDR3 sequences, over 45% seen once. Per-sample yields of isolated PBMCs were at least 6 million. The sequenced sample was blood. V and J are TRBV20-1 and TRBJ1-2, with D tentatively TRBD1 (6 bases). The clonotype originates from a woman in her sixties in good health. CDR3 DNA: TGCAGTGCTAGAGGAGGGGGGCTAAGCGGCTACACCTTC. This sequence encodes CSARGGGLSGYTF.